Listed below are T cell receptor beta chains from one sample, sequenced in a study of blood T cell repertoires in COVID-19. Clones were sequenced by immunoSEQ multiplex PCR, and TCRdb holds only the in-frame ones, with some missing. The data show fewer than 500,000 clones, more than 80% seen once. The sample comprised peripheral blood. The receptors shown here come from a young woman with active or convalescent COVID-19. Each CDR3 is given with its conserved first and last residue. The D gene is left open where the match is weak. Clone size is stated in some rows and not others, as once, few, many or a class when expanded.

TRBJ2-7 - - TRBV29-1 CSVSGGLLYEQYF TGCAGCGTCTCTGGAGGACTTCTCTACGAGCAGTACTTC
TRBJ1-5 once TRBD1 TRBV19 CASTSILKISDREHQPQHF TGTGCCAGTACGTCTATCCTGAAAATCTCCGACAGGGAACATCAGCCCCAGCATTTT
TRBJ2-7 - - TRBV6-5 CASIRDRIHEQYF TGTGCCAGCATCCGAGACAGGATCCACGAGCAGTACTTC
TRBJ1-1 - - TRBV10-3 CAISAAGRQQKNTEAFF TGTGCCATCAGTGCCGCAGGGCGCCAACAAAAGAACACTGAAGCTTTCTTT
TRBJ1-6 - TRBD1 TRBV27 CASSAGQGYNSPLHF TGTGCCAGCAGTGCGGGACAGGGCTATAATTCACCCCTCCACTTT
TRBJ2-7 - - TRBV6-5 CASTQRQGYEQYF TGTGCCAGCACTCAACGGCAGGGCTACGAGCAGTACTTC
TRBJ1-5 - TRBD1 TRBV10-2 CAATGGSGQPQHF TGCGCCGCAACAGGGGGCTCGGGTCAGCCCCAGCATTTT
TRBJ1-5 few - TRBV5-8 CASSLRQPGQPQHF TGTGCCAGCAGCTTGCGCCAGCCAGGTCAGCCCCAGCATTTT
TRBJ1-2 - - TRBV20-1 CSASPGVHGYTF TGCAGTGCTAGTCCGGGAGTCCATGGCTACACCTTC
TRBJ1-2 - TRBD1 TRBV4-1 CASSQAPQGDYGYTF TGCGCCAGCAGCCAAGCGCCCCAGGGGGACTATGGCTACACCTTC
TRBJ1-2 - TRBD1 TRBV5-5 CASSSMAQGNYGYTF TGTGCCAGCAGCTCAATGGCACAGGGGAACTATGGCTACACCTTC
TRBJ2-3 - TRBD2 TRBV18 CASSHRAGELDTQYF TGTGCCAGCTCACACAGAGCGGGAGAACTTGATACGCAGTATTTT
TRBJ1-3 - - TRBV3-1/TRBV3-2 CASSAGFLSSGNTIYF TGTGCCAGCAGCGCAGGGTTTCTCAGTTCTGGAAACACCATATATTTT
TRBJ1-5 few - TRBV7-8 CASSLDRGGGPAQHF TGTGCCAGCAGCTTAGACCGCGGCGGGGGCCCAGCCCAGCATTTT
TRBJ1-3 - - TRBV2 CASSEFPGRGNTIYF TGTGCCAGCAGTGAATTCCCAGGGCGGGGAAACACCATATATTTT
TRBJ2-7 - - TRBV5-1 CASSSGDRRTYEQYF TGCGCCAGCAGCAGCGGGGACAGGAGAACCTACGAGCAGTACTTC
TRBJ1-2 - - TRBV27 CASSPGGGNYGYTF TGTGCCAGCAGTCCTGGGGGGGGGAACTATGGCTACACCTTC